This T cell receptor beta chain was sequenced during a study of cytomegalovirus exposure and HLA in healthy donors. Study-wide background: One earlier analysis, a look at approximately 180 million T cells, found approximately 120 million unique TCR beta sequences.

Germline CDR1 is MNHNY and CDR2 is SVGAGI (reference sequence). This CDR3 contains 14 residues. The V and J ends lost 8 bases and 0 bases, in that order; junction bases with no gene match: 5. Study-level points and caveats: Most TCR sequences proved rare, with some public TCRs found in many donors. Versus the roughly 640-donor mean, an Asian-associated ancestry cluster reportedly showed fewer N-insertions in a later analysis. In terms of immune exposure information, only CMV serostatus was available.

The PCR employed 60 Vbeta primers together with 13 Jbeta primers. Repertoires were generated with immunoSEQ multiplex PCR, while TCRdb's copy carries only in-frame clones and drops some. The profile shows approximately 130,000 clones, roughly 85% of them singletons. On this clone itself: Its specificity is not known. Different DNA sequences within this sample yield the same CDR3.

The receptor was derived from a man between 35 and 55 years old in good health and CMV-seronegative. The chain employs TRBV6-6 and TRBJ2-3; 7 bases line up with TRBD2. The sequenced sample consisted of PBMCs. CDR3 DNA: TGTGCCAGCCGGTTGGGGGGGAGCACAGATACGCAGTATTTT. Translation: CASRLGGSTDTQYF.